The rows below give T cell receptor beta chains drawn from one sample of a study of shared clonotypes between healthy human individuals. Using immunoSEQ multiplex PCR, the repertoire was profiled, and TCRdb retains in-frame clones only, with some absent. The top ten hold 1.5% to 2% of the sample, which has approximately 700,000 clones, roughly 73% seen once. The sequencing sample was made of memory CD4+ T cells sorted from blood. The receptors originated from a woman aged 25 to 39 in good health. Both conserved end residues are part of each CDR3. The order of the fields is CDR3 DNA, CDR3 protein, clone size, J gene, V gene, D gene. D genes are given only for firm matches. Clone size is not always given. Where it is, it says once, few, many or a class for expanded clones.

TGTGCCAGCAGCTTGGGGGTTTTGACCTACAATGAGCAGTTCTTC	CASSLGVLTYNEQFF	many	TRBJ2-1	TRBV7-2	-
TGTGCCAGCAGCTCGAGGGCAGATACGCAGTATTTT	CASSSRADTQYF	-	TRBJ2-3	TRBV11-3	-
TGCAGCCTTTCCGGCTACAATGAGCAGTTCTTC	CSLSGYNEQFF	few	TRBJ2-1	TRBV20-1	-
TGTGCCAGCAGCTCCGGGAACCCCTACGAGCAGTACTTC	CASSSGNPYEQYF	-	TRBJ2-7	TRBV7-2	-
TGTGCCAGCAGCTTAACCGCTAGCGGGAGCCACGAGCAGTACTTC	CASSLTASGSHEQYF	once	TRBJ2-7	TRBV7-3	TRBD2
TGTGCCAGCAGCACGAAAATGGTCGGACAGGGGGCTCCCACCGGGGAGCTGTTTTTT	CASSTKMVGQGAPTGELFF	-	TRBJ2-2	TRBV5-5	TRBD1
TGTGCCAGCGGGAAAATCTCCTACAATGAGCAGTTCTTC	CASGKISYNEQFF	-	TRBJ2-1	TRBV2	-
TGTGCCAGCACGCCCATGGGGCAAGGAGAGACCCAGTACTTC	CASTPMGQGETQYF	few	TRBJ2-5	TRBV7-9	-
TGTGCCAGTAGTTCGCGGATCTCTGGAAACACCATATATTTT	CASSSRISGNTIYF	-	TRBJ1-3	TRBV19	-
TGTGCTAGTGGTTTGGGTGGGGTCTACAATGAGCAGTTCTTC	CASGLGGVYNEQFF	-	TRBJ2-1	TRBV12-5	-
TGTGCCAGCAGCGTAGCTCCTTCGGACCTCTATGGCTACACCTTC	CASSVAPSDLYGYTF	-	TRBJ1-2	TRBV9	-
TGTGCCAGCAGCCCCGGGACTAGCGGAGCATTAGATACGCAGTATTTT	CASSPGTSGALDTQYF	-	TRBJ2-3	TRBV11-1	TRBD2
TGTGCCAGCAGCTTGGGGACAGGGGGCCGCTCTGGAAACACCATATATTTT	CASSLGTGGRSGNTIYF	once	TRBJ1-3	TRBV5-6	TRBD1
TGCGCCAGCAGCCAGACGGGACTAGTAGTCTACGAGCAGTACTTC	CASSQTGLVVYEQYF	few	TRBJ2-7	TRBV5-1	TRBD2
TGTGCCAGCAGCTTGGACGATTACAATGAGCAGTTCTTC	CASSLDDYNEQFF	-	TRBJ2-1	TRBV7-3	-
TGCGCCAGCAGGGGGACACACCACCATTATAATCAGCCCCAGCATTTT	CASRGTHHHYNQPQHF	-	TRBJ1-5	TRBV10-1	-
TGTGCCTGGACCGCGGGGACTTCTTACAATGAGCAGTTCTTC	CAWTAGTSYNEQFF	-	TRBJ2-1	TRBV30	-
TGTGCCAGCAGCCAACAGGGGGCGATCTACGAGCAGTACTTC	CASSQQGAIYEQYF	-	TRBJ2-7	TRBV7-9	TRBD1
TGTGCCAGCAGCTTCTCCTTGTACAATGAGCAGTTCTTC	CASSFSLYNEQFF	-	TRBJ2-1	TRBV7-3	-
TGTGCCAGCGCACAGGGGTTCACCGGGGAGCTGTTTTTT	CASAQGFTGELFF	-	TRBJ2-2	TRBV27	TRBD1
TGTGCCAGCACCCTTCACGGGACATCTAAGGAAAAACTGTTTTTT	CASTLHGTSKEKLFF	-	TRBJ1-4	TRBV7-9	-
TGTGCCAGCAGCGACAGGACTCTTAGCACAGATACGCAGTATTTT	CASSDRTLSTDTQYF	-	TRBJ2-3	TRBV6-5	-
TGTGCCAGCAGCCCCGGGACAGGGACAGGCACAGATACGCAGTATTTT	CASSPGTGTGTDTQYF	-	TRBJ2-3	TRBV7-3	TRBD1
TGCAGCTCCACGGACAACCCAGACCAGCGGGAGTTT	CSSTDNPDQREF	-	TRBJ1-1	TRBV29-1	-
TGTGCCAGCAGCTTGGGCGTGAGACCAGAGACCCAGTACTTC	CASSLGVRPETQYF	-	TRBJ2-5	TRBV5-6	-
TGTGCCAGCAGTTCACAGGGAACTAGAAACTATGGCTACACCTTC	CASSSQGTRNYGYTF	few	TRBJ1-2	TRBV28	-
TGTGCCTGGAGTGCGTACTACGAGCAGTACTTC	CAWSAYYEQYF	few	TRBJ2-7	TRBV30	-
TGTGCCAGCAGCATCCCGGGACAGCCGGGCTACACCTTC	CASSIPGQPGYTF	-	TRBJ1-2	TRBV7-2	TRBD1
TGTGCCAGCAGCTCGGGACACCCTAACACTGAAGCTTTCTTT	CASSSGHPNTEAFF	-	TRBJ1-1	TRBV28	-
TGTGCCAGCAGTTTGGCAGAGTGGAACACTGAAGCTTTCTTT	CASSLAEWNTEAFF	-	TRBJ1-1	TRBV28	-
TGTGCCAGCAGCGAATTCGACAGCAACTATGGCTACACCTTC	CASSEFDSNYGYTF	-	TRBJ1-2	TRBV7-2	-
TGTGCCAGTAGTATACTCAGCGGGGGAAGCTCCTACGAGCAGTACTTC	CASSILSGGSSYEQYF	-	TRBJ2-7	TRBV19	TRBD2
TGTGCCAGCAGTTTGGGGACTAGGGAAACTGAAGCTTTCTTT	CASSLGTRETEAFF	few	TRBJ1-1	TRBV27	-
TGTGCCAGCAGCGGGGCCCTTCGTGGTTCCTACAATGAGCAGTTCTTC	CASSGALRGSYNEQFF	-	TRBJ2-1	TRBV9	-